The 3 T cell receptor beta chains below all came from one sample that was sequenced in a study of blood T cell repertoires in COVID-19 (dated by TCRdb to the early 2020s). Receptor libraries were prepared by the immunoSEQ multiplex PCR assay. Not all clones reach the TCRdb copy of this immuneACCESS table, which keeps in-frame sequences only. Checked studies attribute under half of the gap to unresolved V genes and leave the rest unexplained. The sample yields 110,000 or so clones; 75% to 90% were counted once. The ten largest clones capture 19% of the sample. Sequencing used peripheral blood. Every receptor here comes from a human donor with acute or convalescent COVID-19. The donor label of this sample is uncertain.

The V and J genes are TRBV19 and TRBJ1-2; D may be TRBD1 (5 bases). CDR1 and CDR2 (germline): LNHDA, SQIVND (reference sequence). The CDR3 runs to 13 residues. The V gene lost 6 bases and the J gene lost 5 bases, with 13 bases spanning the gap. CDR3 sequence: CASRGQGTYGYTF. The CDR3 DNA reads TGTGCCAGTAGAGGCCAGGGCACATATGGCTACACCTTC.

The chain carries TRBV11-3 and TRBJ2-5; TRBD2 matches 7 bases. CDR1 and CDR2 from the germline V gene are SGHNT and YENEEA. The V gene end was trimmed by 1 base and the J gene end by 4 bases; junction bases not matched to a gene: 0. The CDR3 length is 13 residues. The CDR3 sequence is CASSLAGGETQYF. CDR3 in DNA: TGTGCCAGCAGCTTAGCGGGGGGAGAGACCCAGTACTTC.

This clone was seen just once. This chain joins TRBV3-1 (or the pseudogene TRBV3-2) and TRBJ2-7; D is unresolved. Deletions cut 4 bases from V and 0 bases from J, with 16 bases between. Germline values: CDR1 LGHDT, CDR2 YNNKEL (reference sequence). This CDR3 region has 16 residues. DNA of the CDR3: TGTGCCAGCAGCCCGATTGGGCAGATCGGCTCCTACGAGCAGTACTTC. Protein product: CASSPIGQIGSYEQYF.